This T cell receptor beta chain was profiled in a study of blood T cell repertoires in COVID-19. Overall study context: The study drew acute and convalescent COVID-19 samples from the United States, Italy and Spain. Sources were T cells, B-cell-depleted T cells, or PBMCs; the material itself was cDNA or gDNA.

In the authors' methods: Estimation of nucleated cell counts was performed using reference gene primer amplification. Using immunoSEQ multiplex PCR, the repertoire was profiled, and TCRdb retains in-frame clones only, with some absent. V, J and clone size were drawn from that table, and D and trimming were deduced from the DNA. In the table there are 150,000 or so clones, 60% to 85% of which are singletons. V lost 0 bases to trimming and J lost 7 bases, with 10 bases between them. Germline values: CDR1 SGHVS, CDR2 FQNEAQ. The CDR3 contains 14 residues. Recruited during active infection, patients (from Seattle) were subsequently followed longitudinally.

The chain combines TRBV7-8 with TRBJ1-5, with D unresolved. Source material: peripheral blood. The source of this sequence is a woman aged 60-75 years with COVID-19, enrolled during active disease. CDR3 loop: CASSLAREGQPQHF. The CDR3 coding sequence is TGTGCCAGCAGCTTAGCTCGGGAGGGCCAGCCCCAGCATTTT.